This T cell receptor beta chain was sequenced in a study of neoadjuvant nivolumab and ipilimumab in lung cancer. V dropped 10 bases and J dropped 3; count of bases not matched to a gene: 2. Germline assignment: CDR1 MNHEY and CDR2 SVGAGI. This CDR3 has 11 residues. TCRdb keeps only in-frame clones here, not all; method: immunoSEQ multiplex PCR. The data contain fewer than 35,000 clones, more than 85% of them singletons. The clonotype comes from an adult with non-small cell lung cancer. The rearrangement joins TRBV6-5 to TRBJ2-7, with 8 bases aligning to TRBD1. This specimen was peripheral blood, taken after neoadjuvant nivolumab, alone or with ipilimumab, at or shortly before surgery. The CDR3 reads CATGTGYEQYF. In DNA form, the CDR3 reads TGTGCCACCGGGACAGGCTACGAGCAGTACTTC.